This is a list of T cell receptor beta chains from one sample in a study of a mutant IDH1 vaccine in newly diagnosed glioma. Antigen specificity for these receptors is unknown. Clones were sequenced by immunoSEQ multiplex PCR, and TCRdb holds only the in-frame ones, with some missing. Here the sample spans some 58,000 clones, 81% being singletons. Material: PBMCs, obtained from a glioma patient whose treatment included an IDH1 peptide vaccine. The receptors stem from a man aged 35 to 55 with glioma. Both conserved end residues are part of each CDR3. The order of the fields is J gene, D gene, V gene, clone size, CDR3 DNA, CDR3 protein. D genes are given only for firm matches. Some rows have no size entry. The others give once, few or many, or a class for an expanded clone.

>TRBJ1-1|-|TRBV6-5|few
TGTGCCAGCAGTTACTCGATTCGGGGGGAAGCTTTCTTT
CASSYSIRGEAFF
>TRBJ1-3|TRBD1|TRBV5-5|-
TGTGCCAGCAGCCCGACAGGGGCTGGAAACACCATATATTTT
CASSPTGAGNTIYF
>TRBJ2-7|-|TRBV4-2|-
TGTGCCAGCAGCTCAGGCCAGGGAAATTACGAGCAGTACTTC
CASSSGQGNYEQYF
>TRBJ2-5|TRBD2|TRBV4-3|-
TGCGCCAGCAGCGTGACTAGCAGTGAGACCCAGTACTTC
CASSVTSSETQYF
>TRBJ1-1|-|TRBV11-3|-
TGTGCCAGCAGCTTAATGGGGGGGTCTGAAGCTTTCTTT
CASSLMGGSEAFF
>TRBJ1-3|-|TRBV9|-
TGTGCCAGCAGCGTTAAGGCGAGCTCTGGAAACACCATATATTTT
CASSVKASSGNTIYF
>TRBJ2-1|-|TRBV18|once
TGTGCCAGCTCAGCCGGAAGGACAAAGTACAATGAGCAGTTCTTC
CASSAGRTKYNEQFF
>TRBJ2-5|TRBD1|TRBV7-2|-
TGTGCCAGCAGCTTCCCCCAACAGGGGGAGACCCAGTACTTC
CASSFPQQGETQYF
>TRBJ1-4|-|TRBV4-1|-
TGCGCCAGCAGCCAAGGGACAACAACTAATGAAAAACTGTTTTTT
CASSQGTTTNEKLFF
>TRBJ2-4|-|TRBV7-2|-
TGTGCCAGCAGCTCCTTAGGCCAGACGGGGGACAAAAACATTCAGTACTTC
CASSSLGQTGDKNIQYF
>TRBJ2-3|TRBD1|TRBV11-2|-
TGTGCCAGCAGCTTATCGACAGGGAGAACAGATACGCAGTATTTT
CASSLSTGRTDTQYF
>TRBJ2-3|-|TRBV5-4|-
TGTGCCAGCAGCTACCCGGACTCGGCTACGCAGTATTTT
CASSYPDSATQYF
>TRBJ2-2|-|TRBV23-1|-
TGCGCCAGCAGTCATTCAACCCCCGCGGAGGAGGGGGAGCTGTTTTTT
CASSHSTPAEEGELFF
>TRBJ2-2|TRBD1|TRBV7-9|-
TGTGCCAGCAGCCTCACGGGGGGACAGGGCACCGGGGAGCTGTTTTTT
CASSLTGGQGTGELFF
>TRBJ2-3|TRBD2|TRBV5-4|-
TGTGCCAGCAGCCGAGACCCTTTGGGAGGGAGGAGGGGCACAGATACGCAGTATTTT
CASSRDPLGGRRGTDTQYF
>TRBJ2-7|-|TRBV5-1|-
TGCGCCAGCTCGGAGGCGGACAGCCGCTCCTACGAGCGGTACTTC
CASSEADSRSYERYF
>TRBJ2-1|TRBD2|TRBV7-2|-
TGTGCCAGCAGCTGGGGGTTGGAGCGGGGGCCCTACAATGAGCAGTTCTTC
CASSWGLERGPYNEQFF
>TRBJ2-5|-|TRBV5-6|few
TGTGCCAGCAGCTTGGCCCAAGAGACCCAGTACTTC
CASSLAQETQYF
>TRBJ2-6|-|TRBV4-2|-
TGTGCCAGCAGCCCTCCGGGGGCCAACGTCCTGACTTTC
CASSPPGANVLTF
>TRBJ2-5|TRBD1|TRBV27|-
TGTGCCAGCAGTTACAGGGGCCAAGAGACCCAGTACTTC
CASSYRGQETQYF
>TRBJ2-5|-|TRBV5-1|-
TGCGCCAGCAGCTTGGGGGCTAAGGAGACCCAGTACTTC
CASSLGAKETQYF
>TRBJ2-5|-|TRBV11-2|-
TGTGCCAGCACCAAGTACGTCGGTAGTCAAGAGACCCAGTACTTC
CASTKYVGSQETQYF
>TRBJ1-1|-|TRBV18|-
TGTGCCAGCACACAGGGTGGACCTGAAGCTTTCTTT
CASTQGGPEAFF
>TRBJ2-7|-|TRBV4-3|-
TGCGCCAGCAGCCAAGATTTGATAGGCAACTACGAGCAGTACTTC
CASSQDLIGNYEQYF
>TRBJ1-1|-|TRBV9|few
TGTGCCAGCAGCGTAGCGCAGGGCAACACTGAAGCTTTCTTT
CASSVAQGNTEAFF
>TRBJ2-1|TRBD1|TRBV7-6|-
TGTGCCAGCGGGCCTTTGACAGGGGCCCCCTACAATGAGCAGTTCTTC
CASGPLTGAPYNEQFF
>TRBJ2-5|-|TRBV27|-
TGTGCCAGCAGTTTATGGGCAGGAGGGGAGACCCAGTACTTC
CASSLWAGGETQYF
>TRBJ2-1|-|TRBV15|few
TGTGCCACCAGCAGAGATGGGATCCGGGCTGGCGAGCAGTTCTTC
CATSRDGIRAGEQFF